The next 32 T cell receptor beta chains were all read from a single sample in a study of CD8+ T cells in alopecia areata. Treatment: oral pan-JAK inhibitor, 5-10 mg twice daily. Extracted from the samples, RNA was reverse transcribed into cDNA to serve as the sequencing template. Measured with immunoSEQ multiplex PCR; TCRdb has only the in-frame clones, and not every one. The sample shows 150,000 to 200,000 clones, 55% to 75% of them seen only once. Sequencing was performed on CD4+ T cells sorted from blood, taken at week 24, from a patient treated with tofacitinib. These receptors came from a human donor with alopecia areata.

This clone was detected a few times. The chain carries TRBV6-5 and TRBJ1-2; 9 nucleotides agree with TRBD1. V was clipped by 6 bases and J by 6 bases; unmatched bases: 8. The CDR3 covers 14 residues. Germline lookup yields CDR1 MNHEY and CDR2 SVGAGI. The CDR3 spells CASRIRDRVHGYTF. For the CDR3, the DNA is TGTGCCAGCAGGATCCGGGACAGGGTACATGGCTACACCTTC.

The chain joins TRBV29-1 to TRBJ1-2; 7 nucleotides agree with TRBD1. Looked up from germline, CDR1 is SQVTM and CDR2 is ANQGSEA. The CDR3 totals 14 residues. The junction had 11 bases not matched to a gene; V was cut back by 6 bases and J by 4 bases. In DNA form, the CDR3 reads TGCAGCGTCCTGACTCGGGACAGCATCTATGGCTACACCTTC. It codes for CSVLTRDSIYGYTF.

This clone was seen once. The CDR3 DNA reads TGTGCTAGTGGTTTGAGGCCCGGGGAGCTGTTTTTT. This encodes CASGLRPGELFF. This chain uses TRBV12-5 with TRBJ2-2, with D unclear. V dropped 2 bases and J dropped 6 bases, with 4 bases sitting between them. The germline gives CDR1 LGHNT, CDR2 FRNRAP. The CDR3 spans 12 residues. The full variable domain, its missing parts supplied by reference TRBV12-5 and TRBJ2-2, is DARVTQTPRHKVTEMGQEVTMRCQPILGHNTVFWYRQTMMQGLELLAYFRNRAPLDDSGMPKDRFSAEMPDATLATLKIQPSEPRDSAVYFCASGLRPGELFFGEGSRLTVL.

This chain uses TRBV10-3 with TRBJ1-2; perhaps TRBD1 as D (5 bases). This CDR3 is 12 amino acids long. Germline values: CDR1 ENHRY, CDR2 SYGVKD. V was cut by 4 bases and J by 6 bases, with 9 bases left in between. CDR3 protein: CAISAGAHGYTF. CDR3 coding DNA: TGTGCCATCAGTGCCGGGGCCCATGGCTACACCTTC.

V gene TRBV30 combines with J gene TRBJ2-5; 7 bases line up with TRBD1. Per the germline V gene, CDR1 is GTSNPN and CDR2 is SVGIG (reference sequence). V shed 0 bases and J 2 bases; nucleotides not matched to a gene: 9. The CDR3 loop spans 16 amino acids. The CDR3, as DNA: TGTGCCTGGAGTGTAACTACAGGGGTCCCTCAAGAGACCCAGTACTTC. This codes for CAWSVTTGVPQETQYF. Complete variable domain (other parts from reference TRBV30 and TRBJ2-5): SQTIHQWPATLVQPVGSPLSLECTVEGTSNPNLYWYRQAAGRGLQLLFYSVGIGQISSEVPQNLSASRPQDRQFILSSKKLLLSDSGFYLCAWSVTTGVPQETQYFGPGTRLLVL.

The chain couples TRBV2 to TRBJ1-4; D gene unclear. This CDR3 has 12 residues. V dropped 4 bases and J dropped 13 bases, with 13 bases sitting between them. Germline V gene data show CDR1 as SNHLY and CDR2 as FYNNEI. The CDR3 loop reads CASSVYTGTLFF. CDR3 nucleotide sequence: TGTGCCAGCAGTGTCTATACGGGTACACTGTTTTTT.

The chain employs TRBV5-1 and TRBJ2-7; D ambiguous. Germline lookup yields CDR1 SGHRS and CDR2 YFSETQ. V shed 0 bases and J shed 4 bases, with 17 bases lying between them. This CDR3 is 16 amino acids long. CDR3 sequence reads: CASSLAATAGRYEQYF. CDR3 in DNA: TGCGCCAGCAGCTTGGCCGCGACCGCCGGTCGGTACGAGCAGTACTTC.

The V and J genes are TRBV30 and TRBJ2-2; unclear D gene. This CDR3 is 15 amino acids long. Per germline, CDR1 GTSNPN and CDR2 SVGIG (reference sequence). Trimming removed 0 bases from V and 1 base from J, with 9 bases in between. CDR3 sequence: CAWSVFHLNTGELFF. The DNA for the CDR3 is TGTGCCTGGAGTGTCTTTCACTTGAACACCGGGGAGCTGTTTTTT.

The chain has TRBV6-6 and TRBJ1-5; 8 nucleotides match TRBD1. The CDR3 sequence is 14 residues long. The germline gives CDR1 MNHNY, CDR2 SVGAGI (reference sequence). The ends lost 6 bases at V and 8 bases at J; junction bases unmatched: 9. CDR3 DNA: TGTGCCAGCAGCCCTGACAGGGGAGGAAAGCCCCAGCATTTT. It translates to CASSPDRGGKPQHF.

This clone was seen a few times. The chain is built from TRBV4-2 and TRBJ1-5; the D is unclear. Trimming left V 6 bases short and J 0 bases short, with 9 bases between. Germline CDR1 LGHNA, CDR2 YNFKEQ. The CDR3 totals 14 residues. CDR3 region: CASSSGISNQPQHF. The DNA of the CDR3 is TGTGCCAGCAGTTCCGGGATTAGCAATCAGCCCCAGCATTTT.

This chain connects TRBV29-1 to TRBJ1-1, with no clear D. Trimming pared 7 bases from V and 1 base from J, leaving 10 bases between. The V gene's germline CDR1 is SQVTM and CDR2 ANQGSEA. The CDR3 covers 12 residues. The CDR3 DNA is TGCAGCGCAACTCTTACGAACACTGAAGCTTTCTTT. Its protein is CSATLTNTEAFF.

The CDR3 nucleotides are TGTGCCAGCAGCCCCCGCCGGGGGGCGGGGGGGGACGAAGGGAATACGCAGTATTTT. This sequence encodes CASSPRRGAGGDEGNTQYF. The rearrangement joins TRBV14 to TRBJ2-3; 9 bases fit TRBD2. The CDR3 spans 19 residues. V lost 4 bases and J lost 7; bases outside the gene matches: 21. Germline loops: CDR1 SGHDN, CDR2 FVKESK.

The V gene is TRBV5-1, the J gene TRBJ2-5; 8 bases match TRBD1. Unmatched junction bases numbered 0, after V lost 5 bases and J lost 0 bases. Germline V CDR1 and CDR2: SGHRS, YFSETQ. The CDR3 length is 13 residues. CDR3 loop: CASRGQDQETQYF. DNA of the CDR3: TGCGCCAGCAGGGGACAGGACCAAGAGACCCAGTACTTC. The full variable domain, rest sourced from reference TRBV5-1 and TRBJ2-5, is KAGVTQTPRYLIKTRGQQVTLSCSPISGHRSVSWYQQTPGQGLQFLFEYFSETQRNKGNFPGRFSGRQFSNSRSEMNVSTLELGDSALYLCASRGQDQETQYFGPGTRLLVL.

This clone has only a few counts. The chain carries TRBV10-3 and TRBJ2-7, with 11 nucleotides matching TRBD1. This CDR3 is 14 amino acids long. CDR1 ENHRY and CDR2 SYGVKD come from the germline V gene. The J segment lost 8 bases and the V segment lost 6 bases, leaving 9 bases of the junction unmatched. The CDR3 here is CAIRLPGQGDKQYF. CDR3 in DNA: TGTGCCATCAGACTCCCGGGACAGGGGGATAAGCAGTACTTC.

The V and J genes are TRBV6-1 and TRBJ1-1; D call uncertain. The CDR3 runs 13 residues. Germline V gives CDR1 MNHNS, CDR2 SASEGT. V lost 3 bases to trimming and J lost 1 base, with 6 bases between them. The CDR3 reads CASSEGWNTEAFF. The DNA for the CDR3 is TGTGCCAGCAGTGAGGGATGGAACACTGAAGCTTTCTTT.

J is TRBJ1-1 and V is TRBV30, with D perhaps matching TRBD1 (6 bases). CDR3 length: 13 amino acids. V gave up 8 bases and J gave up 3 bases, with 16 bases separating them. Germline assignment: CDR1 GTSNPN and CDR2 SVGIG (reference sequence). CDR3 sequence (DNA): TGTGCCGGCAGAAGCAACAGGGACACTGAAGCTTTCTTT. Translated, it gives CAGRSNRDTEAFF.

The chain is built from TRBV15 and TRBJ2-5; the D gene is possibly TRBD1 (5 bases). Looked up from germline, CDR1 is LNHNV and CDR2 is YYDKDF (reference sequence). CDR3 length: 14 residues. Between the trimmed V and J ends, which lost 0 bases and 3 bases, there was a span of 8 bases. CDR3 in amino acids: CATSRDGAEETQYF. Here the CDR3 DNA reads TGTGCCACCAGCAGAGATGGGGCGGAAGAGACCCAGTACTTC.

The chain joins TRBV23-1 to TRBJ2-5, with 7 bases lining up with TRBD1. TRBV23-1 is placed among ORFs of uncertain function. V gave up 2 bases and J gave up 1 base; unmatched junction bases: 7. The CDR3 runs to 16 residues. CDR3 sequence: CASSQIRDSFQETQYF. CDR3 coding DNA: TGCGCCAGCAGTCAAATCCGGGACAGCTTCCAAGAGACCCAGTACTTC.

The rearrangement joins TRBV28 to TRBJ2-3; 7 nucleotides line up with TRBD2. Germline V gene data show CDR1 as MDHEN and CDR2 as SYDVKM. V lost 3 bases and J lost 1; bases outside the gene matches: 4. The CDR3 loop spans 15 amino acids. CDR3 DNA sequence: TGTGCCAGCAGTTTTGGTGGGGGGGGCACAGATACGCAGTATTTT. The encoded protein is CASSFGGGGTDTQYF.

This chain joins TRBV5-1 and TRBJ1-2; weak D call: TRBD1 (5 bases). Trimming cost V 3 bases and J 4 bases, with 16 bases left between them. There are 15 residues in the CDR3. CDR1 is SGHRS, CDR2 YFSETQ, per germline. The CDR3 DNA reads as TGCGCCAGCAGCTCGGGGACCGCGGTCCTCTATGGCTACACCTTC. Encoded protein: CASSSGTAVLYGYTF.

This sequence joins TRBV30 and TRBJ2-3; 8 bases line up with TRBD2. Unmatched junction bases numbered 7, after V lost 1 base and J lost 1 base. CDR3 length: 16 residues. Germline assignment: CDR1 GTSNPN and CDR2 SVGIG (reference sequence). The CDR3 loop reads CAWSADGGGRTDTQYF. In nucleotides, the CDR3 is TGTGCCTGGAGTGCGGACGGGGGGGGCCGCACAGATACGCAGTATTTT.

This clone appeared once. The chain has TRBV5-1 and TRBJ2-7, with TRBD1 matching over 8 bases. Trimming took 1 base from V and 6 from J; bases not matched to a gene: 12. The CDR3 loop spans 16 amino acids. Germline CDR1 and CDR2: SGHRS and YFSETQ. DNA of the CDR3: TGCGCCAGCAGCTTGAGGTGGGACAGGTCAACATCCGAGCAGTACTTC. Translating it yields CASSLRWDRSTSEQYF.

This chain connects TRBV18 to TRBJ2-7; D is perhaps TRBD1 (5 bases). The V and J ends lost 2 bases and 5 bases respectively, with 13 bases between them. This CDR3 spans 14 amino acids. CDR1 and CDR2 from the germline V gene are KGHSH and LQKENI. The CDR3 region is CASSPLAGIDEQYF. The CDR3 nucleotides read TGTGCCAGCTCACCATTGGCAGGGATCGACGAGCAGTACTTC.

This clone was detected a few times. The chain couples TRBV29-1 to TRBJ2-3; tentative D call: TRBD2 (6 bases). The CDR3 is 16 amino acids. Germline-derived CDR1 and CDR2 are SQVTM and ANQGSEA. V dropped 2 bases and J dropped 4 bases, with 19 bases sitting between them. CDR3 in DNA: TGCAGCGTTGAAAACCCGGGACTGTCGCCATCAGATACGCAGTATTTT. This gives the protein CSVENPGLSPSDTQYF.

The table lists this clone with a few counts. The same CDR3 arises from other DNA sequences in this sample as well. The J gene is TRBJ2-3, the V gene TRBV29-1; D possibly matches TRBD1 or TRBD2 (5 bases each). CDR3 size: 15 residues. CDR1 SQVTM and CDR2 ANQGSEA come from the germline V gene. V gave up 6 bases and J gave up 0 bases, with 16 bases separating them. In nucleotides, the CDR3 is TGCAGCGTCGACCCTAGAGGGGCCAGCACAGATACGCAGTATTTT. Its translation: CSVDPRGASTDTQYF.

The chain uses TRBV30 and TRBJ1-2; a possible D gene is TRBD1 (5 bases). Deletions cut 1 base from V and 4 bases from J, with 7 bases between. The CDR3 consists of 12 residues. Germline V gene data show CDR1 as GTSNPN and CDR2 as SVGIG (reference sequence). The CDR3 protein is CAWSGQSYGYTF. The CDR3 nucleotides read TGTGCCTGGAGTGGACAGAGCTATGGCTACACCTTC.

The chain carries TRBV5-1 and TRBJ1-2, with unresolved D. Trimming stripped 4 bases from V and 2 bases from J, with 6 bases between. Germline V lookup: CDR1 SGHRS, CDR2 YFSETQ. CDR3 length: 12 residues. The CDR3 nucleotides are TGCGCCAGCAGCACGGGGAACTATGGCTACACCTTC. Protein product: CASSTGNYGYTF.

This clone was seen just once. Other DNA sequences in the same sample also yield this CDR3. This chain uses TRBV5-1 with TRBJ2-5, with D possibly being TRBD2 (5 bases). From germline, CDR1 is SGHRS and CDR2 YFSETQ. V was pared by 2 bases and J by 5 bases, with 10 bases between. The CDR3 is 13 amino acids. CDR3 in amino acids: CASSFRRGETQYF. CDR3 sequence (DNA): TGCGCCAGCAGCTTCCGACGGGGTGAGACCCAGTACTTC.

This chain joins TRBV30 and TRBJ2-3; no clear D gene. The CDR3 loop spans 13 amino acids. Germline values: CDR1 GTSNPN, CDR2 SVGIG (reference sequence). Trimming left V 2 bases short and J 10 bases short, with 16 bases between. The CDR3 region has the DNA TGTGCCTGGAGTCCCGATGGGTTAGTGGCGCAGTATTTT. It is translated as CAWSPDGLVAQYF. Together with reference TRBV30 and TRBJ2-3, the CDR3 gives the full variable domain: SQTIHQWPATLVQPVGSPLSLECTVEGTSNPNLYWYRQAAGRGLQLLFYSVGIGQISSEVPQNLSASRPQDRQFILSSKKLLLSDSGFYLCAWSPDGLVAQYFGPGTRLTVL.

The genes are TRBV30 and TRBJ1-1; D might be TRBD1 (5 bases). Trimming took 1 base from V and 1 from J, leaving 13 bases between them. Germline V gene lookup returns CDR1 GTSNPN and CDR2 SVGIG (reference sequence). The CDR3 is 15 residues long. The CDR3 DNA sequence: TGTGCCTGGAGTGGAGGTCCAGGGACGAACACTGAAGCTTTCTTT. This gives the protein CAWSGGPGTNTEAFF.

The chain recombines TRBV5-1 with TRBJ1-1; D call uncertain. Germline V lookup: CDR1 SGHRS, CDR2 YFSETQ. CDR3 length: 14 amino acids. Trimming shortened V by 0 bases and J by 0 bases, and 6 bases separated the two germline ends. The CDR3 DNA reads as TGCGCCAGCAGCTTGGGGAGTATGAACACTGAAGCTTTCTTT. Its protein product is CASSLGSMNTEAFF. Complete variable domain (other parts from reference TRBV5-1 and TRBJ1-1): KAGVTQTPRYLIKTRGQQVTLSCSPISGHRSVSWYQQTPGQGLQFLFEYFSETQRNKGNFPGRFSGRQFSNSRSEMNVSTLELGDSALYLCASSLGSMNTEAFFGQGTRLTVV.

The chain is built from TRBV5-1 and TRBJ2-7; no firm D call. This CDR3 is 14 amino acids long. Germline V lookup: CDR1 SGHRS, CDR2 YFSETQ. The V end lost 1 base, the J end lost 0 bases, and 8 bases lay between the germline ends. The chain's CDR3 is CASSLTVNSYEQYF. In DNA, the CDR3 is TGCGCCAGCAGCTTGACGGTGAACTCCTACGAGCAGTACTTC.